This T cell receptor beta chain was identified during a study of T-cell reconstitution after alpha-beta-depleted transplantation in children. Whole-study findings and limits: Several hundred expanded graft clones reportedly supplied alpha-beta T cells about two months after transplant. There were some patients whose high TCRbeta diversity at day 60 came from surviving recipient T cells and thymic progenitors. One year after transplant, T-cell counts and diversity came mostly from newly produced T cells.

Germline V gene data show CDR1 as DFQATT and CDR2 as SNEGSKA (reference sequence). CDR3 length: 16 residues. The ends were cut back, 0 bases at V and 4 bases at J, with 17 bases in the middle. This clonotype was seen repeatedly, ten times or more. What it binds is not known. Using unique molecular identifiers, the investigators prepared the TCRbeta library. TCRdb re-derived calls from the PCR reads in MiXCR, one entry per CDR3 protein. Of around 180,000 distinct CDR3 sequences in the sample, more than 9.5% were seen once. This clonotype was sampled from a boy between 2 and 10 years old with acute myeloid leukemia, due to receive a stem cell transplant. The chain has TRBV20-1 and TRBJ2-3, with D possibly TRBD2 on 7 matching bases. Sample: PBMCs, taken before TCRalphabeta/CD19-depleted stem cell transplant. The CDR3 DNA follows: TGCAGTGCTAGAGATCAAGGGGGGAGGGATCCAGATACGCAGTATTTT. Protein: CSARDQGGRDPDTQYF.